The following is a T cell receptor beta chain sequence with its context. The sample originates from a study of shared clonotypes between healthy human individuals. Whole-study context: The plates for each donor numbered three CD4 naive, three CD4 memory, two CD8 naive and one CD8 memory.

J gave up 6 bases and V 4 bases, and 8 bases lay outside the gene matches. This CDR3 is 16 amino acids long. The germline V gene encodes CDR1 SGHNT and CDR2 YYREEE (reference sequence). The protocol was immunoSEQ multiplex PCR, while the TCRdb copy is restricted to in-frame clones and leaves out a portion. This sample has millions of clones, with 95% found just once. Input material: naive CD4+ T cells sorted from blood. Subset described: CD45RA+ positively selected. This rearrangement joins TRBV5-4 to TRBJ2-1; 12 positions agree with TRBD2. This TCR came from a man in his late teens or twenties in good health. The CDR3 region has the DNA TGTGCCAGCAGCCGCTCTAGCGGGGGGGACCTCAATGAGCAGTTCTTC. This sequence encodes CASSRSSGGDLNEQFF.